These T cell receptor beta chains were read from a single sample in a study of OX40 agonist ivuxolimab in advanced cancers. Assay used: immunoSEQ multiplex PCR; TCRdb lists only in-frame clones, some missing. The sample yields 80,000 to 95,000 clones, 80% to 90% seen once. Sequences were derived from CD4+ or CD8+ T cells sorted from blood, sampled in a trial of the OX40 agonist ivuxolimab. The receptors derive from an adult with an advanced solid tumor such as melanoma, head and neck, liver or kidney cancer. Each CDR3 is given without its conserved first and last residue. Each record gives: V gene, D gene, J gene, CDR3 protein. The D gene is left open where the match is weak.

TRBV4-3	TRBD1	TRBJ1-2	ASSQADREAYGYT
TRBV5-6	NA	TRBJ1-1	ASSLAGGMNTEAF
TRBV28	NA	TRBJ2-5	ASSPIGAGEETQY
TRBV28	NA	TRBJ2-1	ASKYPGSLGSEQF
TRBV10-3	TRBD1	TRBJ1-4	AISQEGARGEKLF
TRBV18	TRBD1	TRBJ2-3	ASSPGQGGFADTQY
TRBV6-1	TRBD2	TRBJ2-5	ASSASIGLAGMRETQY
TRBV11-2	TRBD2	TRBJ2-5	ASRSLRTSGVGTQY
TRBV5-4	TRBD2	TRBJ2-3	ASSLGGLAGATDTQY
TRBV10-2	TRBD1	TRBJ1-6	ASSDPIRTGASSLH
TRBV19	TRBD2	TRBJ2-1	ASSIFRGLEIRDEQF
TRBV7-2	NA	TRBJ1-4	ASSYAARVNEKLF
TRBV9	TRBD1	TRBJ1-3	ASTGQGVATIY
TRBV5-1	NA	TRBJ1-1	ASSFQGSRNTEAF
TRBV5-5	NA	TRBJ2-1	ASSRQGFSVNEQF
TRBV5-1	NA	TRBJ1-1	ASSLTGNTEAF
TRBV30	TRBD1	TRBJ1-3	AWSVQGPGNTIY
TRBV6-4	TRBD2	TRBJ2-1	ASSVLGGAYNEQF
TRBV9	NA	TRBJ1-2	ASSSDKNYGYT
TRBV6-6	NA	TRBJ1-2	ASSYLLDRNYGYT
TRBV7-3	NA	TRBJ1-1	ASSFTGGADTEAF
TRBV28	NA	TRBJ1-6	ASLVTVNSPLH
TRBV5-1	NA	TRBJ2-7	ASSPGRQAGEQY
TRBV29-1	NA	TRBJ2-7	SVGTPGMDEQY
TRBV4-3	TRBD1	TRBJ2-7	ASSQDRDRGGYSYEQY
TRBV28	TRBD2	TRBJ2-5	ASSLAGGPPGETQY
TRBV10-2	TRBD1	TRBJ1-4	ATGLDRGTNEKLF
TRBV5-1	NA	TRBJ2-3	ATRQSPSTDTQY